This is a list of T cell receptor beta chains from one sample in a study of blood T cells in healthy people across ages. One entry per CDR3 protein, called by TCRdb with MiXCR from the 5' RACE reads. The table has around 870,000 distinct CDR3 sequences, more than 25% seen once. The material sequenced was blood. Receptors originate from a woman at least 80 years old in good health. Each CDR3 is given with its conserved first and last residue. The order of the fields is D gene, J gene, V gene, clone size, CDR3 DNA, CDR3 protein. A D gene is named only where the DNA matches it firmly. Only some rows state a clone size, as once, few, many or a class for expanded clones.

D gene: TRBD2
J gene: TRBJ2-7
V gene: TRBV7-2
clone size: many
CDR3 DNA: TGTGCCAGCAGAACTAGGACTAGCGGGGGCCTGCACCAGTACTTC
CDR3 protein: CASRTRTSGGLHQYF

D gene: TRBD2
J gene: TRBJ2-1
V gene: TRBV7-8
clone size: many
CDR3 DNA: TGTGCCAGCAGCCACCAGCGGGGAGGGAATGAGCAGTTCTTC
CDR3 protein: CASSHQRGGNEQFF

D gene: -
J gene: TRBJ2-2
V gene: TRBV11-2
clone size: -
CDR3 DNA: TGTGTCAGCAGCTTAGATGGTGGGGAGCTGTTTTTT
CDR3 protein: CVSSLDGGELFF

D gene: -
J gene: TRBJ1-2
V gene: TRBV27
clone size: -
CDR3 DNA: TGTGCCAGCAGTTTATCCTGGGGCCCCGGTTTGGGCGGCTACACCTTC
CDR3 protein: CASSLSWGPGLGGYTF

D gene: -
J gene: TRBJ2-7
V gene: TRBV24-1
clone size: few
CDR3 DNA: TGTGCCACCAGTGATTTTGGGGCCACAGACAAAAGAAACCTCAATGAGCAGTACTTC
CDR3 protein: CATSDFGATDKRNLNEQYF

D gene: TRBD2
J gene: TRBJ2-5
V gene: TRBV7-2
clone size: many
CDR3 DNA: TGTGCCAGCAGCCTTAGCGGGGGGTGGCAAGAGACCCAGTACTTC
CDR3 protein: CASSLSGGWQETQYF

D gene: -
J gene: TRBJ2-7
V gene: TRBV10-2
clone size: many
CDR3 DNA: TGCGCCAGCAGTGAGCTTGACGAGCAGTACTTC
CDR3 protein: CASSELDEQYF

D gene: TRBD1
J gene: TRBJ1-2
V gene: TRBV4-3
clone size: many
CDR3 DNA: TGCGCCAGCAGCCAAGCCCTCAACAGGGGGCAGGATGGCTACACCTTC
CDR3 protein: CASSQALNRGQDGYTF

D gene: TRBD1
J gene: TRBJ1-5
V gene: TRBV12-3/TRBV12-4
clone size: -
CDR3 DNA: TGTGCCAGCAGTTTACAGGGGGTGAGTCAGCCCCAGCATTTT
CDR3 protein: CASSLQGVSQPQHF

D gene: TRBD1
J gene: TRBJ2-2
V gene: TRBV11-2
clone size: -
CDR3 DNA: TGTGCCAGCAGCTTAGTAATTGGGACAGGGGACACCGGGGAGCTGTTTTTT
CDR3 protein: CASSLVIGTGDTGELFF

D gene: -
J gene: TRBJ1-4
V gene: TRBV20-1
clone size: -
CDR3 DNA: TGCAGTGCTAGAGATCAAAGGTCGTGGGAAAAACTGTTTTTT
CDR3 protein: CSARDQRSWEKLFF

D gene: -
J gene: TRBJ2-3
V gene: TRBV7-2
clone size: many
CDR3 DNA: TGTGCCAGCAGCTTAGCCGGGCACCCCACAGATACGCAGTATTTT
CDR3 protein: CASSLAGHPTDTQYF

D gene: TRBD1
J gene: TRBJ2-5
V gene: TRBV5-4
clone size: few
CDR3 DNA: TGTGCCAGCAGCTTGGCTTTAGGACAGGGAAAGGAGACCCAGTACTTC
CDR3 protein: CASSLALGQGKETQYF

D gene: TRBD1
J gene: TRBJ1-2
V gene: TRBV5-1
clone size: -
CDR3 DNA: TGCGCCAGCAGCTTGGAGGACAGGGGGTATGGCTACACCTTC
CDR3 protein: CASSLEDRGYGYTF

D gene: TRBD1
J gene: TRBJ1-4
V gene: TRBV7-2
clone size: few
CDR3 DNA: TGTGCCAGCAGCGGCCGACAGGGTACTAATGAAAAACTGTTTTTT
CDR3 protein: CASSGRQGTNEKLFF

D gene: -
J gene: TRBJ2-7
V gene: TRBV6-1
clone size: many
CDR3 DNA: TGTGCCAGCAAGACCGATTTAAGCTCCTACGAGCAGTACTTC
CDR3 protein: CASKTDLSSYEQYF

D gene: -
J gene: TRBJ1-1
V gene: TRBV29-1
clone size: many
CDR3 DNA: TGCAGCGTCACACGAGGATTTGTTGAAGCTTTCTTT
CDR3 protein: CSVTRGFVEAFF

D gene: TRBD2
J gene: TRBJ2-1
V gene: TRBV28
clone size: few
CDR3 DNA: TGTGCCAGCAGGTCCCCCATAGCGGGGGGGCCGTATGAGCAGTTCTTC
CDR3 protein: CASRSPIAGGPYEQFF

D gene: -
J gene: TRBJ2-7
V gene: TRBV12-3/TRBV12-4
clone size: -
CDR3 DNA: TGTGCCAGCAGACCGGGCGGGAATGAGCAGTACTTC
CDR3 protein: CASRPGGNEQYF

D gene: -
J gene: TRBJ2-1
V gene: TRBV4-3
clone size: few
CDR3 DNA: TGCGCCAGCAGCCAAGATAGAGCCGGCCGAAGGGAGCAGTTCTTC
CDR3 protein: CASSQDRAGRREQFF

D gene: TRBD1
J gene: TRBJ1-1
V gene: TRBV30
clone size: few
CDR3 DNA: TGTGCCCGACGGACAGGGAGGAACACTGAAGCTTTCTTT
CDR3 protein: CARRTGRNTEAFF

D gene: TRBD2
J gene: TRBJ2-1
V gene: TRBV5-4
clone size: many
CDR3 DNA: TGTGCCAGCAGCTGGGGGACTAGCGGGTACAATGAGCAGTTCTTC
CDR3 protein: CASSWGTSGYNEQFF

D gene: -
J gene: TRBJ1-4
V gene: TRBV3-1
clone size: few
CDR3 DNA: TGTGCCAGCAGCGACAGGAGAAATGAAAAACTGTTTTTT
CDR3 protein: CASSDRRNEKLFF

D gene: -
J gene: TRBJ2-3
V gene: TRBV13
clone size: many
CDR3 DNA: TGTGCCAGCAGCTCGTTGGGAGTCGTTACGCAGTATTTT
CDR3 protein: CASSSLGVVTQYF

D gene: TRBD2
J gene: TRBJ2-5
V gene: TRBV19
clone size: -
CDR3 DNA: TGTGCCAGTAGTATAGATCGCCTAGCGGGGGGTCAAGAGACCCAGTACTTC
CDR3 protein: CASSIDRLAGGQETQYF

D gene: TRBD1
J gene: TRBJ1-1
V gene: TRBV2
clone size: -
CDR3 DNA: TGTGCCAGCAGTTTCCAGGGGGCGCGTCAAACTGAAGCTTTCTTT
CDR3 protein: CASSFQGARQTEAFF

D gene: TRBD1
J gene: TRBJ2-1
V gene: TRBV4-3
clone size: many
CDR3 DNA: TGCGCCAGCAGCCAATCCCCGACAGGGGGCTCCTACAATGAGCAGTTCTTC
CDR3 protein: CASSQSPTGGSYNEQFF

D gene: -
J gene: TRBJ2-3
V gene: TRBV24-1
clone size: many
CDR3 DNA: TGTGCCACCAGTAGATGGGGCACGGATACGCAGTATTTT
CDR3 protein: CATSRWGTDTQYF

D gene: -
J gene: TRBJ2-6
V gene: TRBV14
clone size: many
CDR3 DNA: TGTGCCAGCAGGTCTCGATCGTCCCCCTCTGGGGCCAACGTCCTGACTTTC
CDR3 protein: CASRSRSSPSGANVLTF

D gene: TRBD2
J gene: TRBJ2-5
V gene: TRBV11-2
clone size: -
CDR3 DNA: TGTGCCAGCAGCTTGAGTAGCGGGGGGGTGGGAGAGACCCAGTACTTC
CDR3 protein: CASSLSSGGVGETQYF

D gene: -
J gene: TRBJ2-1
V gene: TRBV5-1
clone size: many
CDR3 DNA: TGCGCCAGCAGCTTGTCTCCTAACGGTGGGAGCTCCTACAATGAGCAGTTCTTC
CDR3 protein: CASSLSPNGGSSYNEQFF

D gene: TRBD1
J gene: TRBJ2-7
V gene: TRBV7-9
clone size: many
CDR3 DNA: TGTGCCAGCAGCTTAAATTTGGGGACAGGGGGCAACGAGCAGTACTTC
CDR3 protein: CASSLNLGTGGNEQYF

D gene: -
J gene: TRBJ1-6
V gene: TRBV6-5
clone size: many
CDR3 DNA: TGTGCCAGCAGTTACGGGGGGAGTATATCCCTCCACTTT
CDR3 protein: CASSYGGSISLHF

D gene: TRBD1
J gene: TRBJ2-7
V gene: TRBV7-2
clone size: -
CDR3 DNA: TGTGCCAGCAGCTTCCGGGACAGGACTGATGGGTGGCAGTACTTC
CDR3 protein: CASSFRDRTDGWQYF

D gene: -
J gene: TRBJ2-7
V gene: TRBV27
clone size: many
CDR3 DNA: TGTGCCACAGGGCGGGACTTCTACGAGCAGTACTTC
CDR3 protein: CATGRDFYEQYF

D gene: TRBD1
J gene: TRBJ2-7
V gene: TRBV19
clone size: -
CDR3 DNA: TGTGCCAGTAGTCCCCGGACAGGGGCCCCCTACGAGCAGTACTTC
CDR3 protein: CASSPRTGAPYEQYF

D gene: -
J gene: TRBJ2-3
V gene: TRBV7-2
clone size: many
CDR3 DNA: TGTGCCAGCAGCAACAGGGTGGGGAGCACAGATACGCAGTATTTT
CDR3 protein: CASSNRVGSTDTQYF

D gene: -
J gene: TRBJ1-1
V gene: TRBV6-2/TRBV6-3
clone size: -
CDR3 DNA: TGTGCCAGCAGTGAACAGGGTTCGACGGCTTTCTTT
CDR3 protein: CASSEQGSTAFF

D gene: -
J gene: TRBJ1-1
V gene: TRBV4-2
clone size: few
CDR3 DNA: TGTGCCAGCAGCCAAGGAAAGAGGGGCGCGGTGGGTTTCTTT
CDR3 protein: CASSQGKRGAVGFF

D gene: TRBD2
J gene: TRBJ2-1
V gene: TRBV7-9
clone size: many
CDR3 DNA: TGTGCCAGCAGCTTGTGGGCTAGCGGGAACAATGAGCAGTTCTTC
CDR3 protein: CASSLWASGNNEQFF

D gene: -
J gene: TRBJ1-2
V gene: TRBV29-1
clone size: -
CDR3 DNA: TGCAGCGTTGGATCCCAACCGGGGGGCTACACCTTC
CDR3 protein: CSVGSQPGGYTF

D gene: TRBD2
J gene: TRBJ2-7
V gene: TRBV11-2
clone size: -
CDR3 DNA: TGTGCCAGCAGCTTAGCGGCTAGCGGGGGGCAGGGTGGGCAGTACTTC
CDR3 protein: CASSLAASGGQGGQYF

D gene: -
J gene: TRBJ2-7
V gene: TRBV7-2
clone size: many
CDR3 DNA: TGTGCCAGCAGCTTATATCACAGGGCGGATGAGCAGTACTTC
CDR3 protein: CASSLYHRADEQYF

D gene: TRBD1
J gene: TRBJ2-7
V gene: TRBV15
clone size: many
CDR3 DNA: TGTGCCACCAGCCGCGGACAGGGGACGGGTGAGCAGTACTTC
CDR3 protein: CATSRGQGTGEQYF

D gene: -
J gene: TRBJ1-1
V gene: TRBV18
clone size: many
CDR3 DNA: TGTGCCAGCTCATACCCAGGGCGTCAGGTGGACACTGAAGCTTTCTTT
CDR3 protein: CASSYPGRQVDTEAFF

D gene: -
J gene: TRBJ2-1
V gene: TRBV29-1
clone size: -
CDR3 DNA: TGCAGCGTTTTATGGAGGGGGTATGCCAATGAGCAGTTCTTC
CDR3 protein: CSVLWRGYANEQFF

D gene: -
J gene: TRBJ2-3
V gene: TRBV7-2
clone size: many
CDR3 DNA: TGTGCCAGCAGCTCATCGGCCGGCACAGATACGCAGTATTTT
CDR3 protein: CASSSSAGTDTQYF

D gene: -
J gene: TRBJ2-1
V gene: TRBV29-1
clone size: many
CDR3 DNA: TGCAGCGTTTCAAAGGTTAGTTCCTACAATGAGCAGTTCTTC
CDR3 protein: CSVSKVSSYNEQFF

D gene: TRBD2
J gene: TRBJ2-7
V gene: TRBV20-1
clone size: many
CDR3 DNA: TGCAGTGCTAGAGATACAGCGGGGATCAACGAGCAGTACTTC
CDR3 protein: CSARDTAGINEQYF

D gene: TRBD1
J gene: TRBJ2-7
V gene: TRBV20-1
clone size: many
CDR3 DNA: TGCAGTGCTACGGCAGGGGACAGGGGGTTGTACGAGCAGTACTTC
CDR3 protein: CSATAGDRGLYEQYF

D gene: TRBD1
J gene: TRBJ1-1
V gene: TRBV13
clone size: -
CDR3 DNA: TGTGCCAGCAGCTTAGGTGGATACAGGGGATCGAGGACTGAAGCTTTCTTT
CDR3 protein: CASSLGGYRGSRTEAFF

D gene: -
J gene: TRBJ2-5
V gene: TRBV20-1
clone size: once
CDR3 DNA: TGCAGTGCTCAGGGGGGGGAGACCCAGTACTTC
CDR3 protein: CSAQGGETQYF

D gene: -
J gene: TRBJ1-6
V gene: TRBV7-2
clone size: -
CDR3 DNA: TGTGCCAGCAGCTTTGGCTATTATAATTCACCCCTCCACTTT
CDR3 protein: CASSFGYYNSPLHF

D gene: TRBD2
J gene: TRBJ2-7
V gene: TRBV6-6
clone size: many
CDR3 DNA: TGTGCCAGCAGTTACTCGTTCGGGGGACTAGTCTCCGAGCAGTACTTC
CDR3 protein: CASSYSFGGLVSEQYF

D gene: -
J gene: TRBJ2-1
V gene: TRBV20-1
clone size: many
CDR3 DNA: TGCAGTGCTAGCAGAGGGGGGGACTGGTGGGAGTTCTTC
CDR3 protein: CSASRGGDWWEFF

D gene: -
J gene: TRBJ1-5
V gene: TRBV21-1
clone size: many
CDR3 DNA: TGTGCCAGCAGCAAAGAGGAAGGACAGGGGCACTATCAGCCCCAGCATTTT
CDR3 protein: CASSKEEGQGHYQPQHF